Below, 4 T cell receptor beta chains from the same sample are listed, as sequenced in a study of OX40 agonist ivuxolimab in advanced cancers. Sequencing used immunoSEQ multiplex PCR; TCRdb keeps in-frame clones, though not all of them. The sample consists of just under 100,000 clones, around 94% of them appearing once. The material sequenced was CD4+ or CD8+ T cells sorted from blood, taken in a trial of the OX40 agonist ivuxolimab. These receptors all come from an adult with an advanced solid tumor such as melanoma, head and neck, liver or kidney cancer.

This chain links TRBV7-9 with TRBJ2-1; D gene unclear. The CDR3 length is 13 residues. Trimming cost V 11 bases and J 5 bases, with 16 bases left between them. From germline, CDR1 is SEHNR and CDR2 FQNEAQ (reference sequence). CDR3 sequence reads: CAVSWMADNEQFF. In DNA form, the CDR3 reads TGTGCCGTCAGTTGGATGGCCGACAATGAGCAGTTCTTC.

The chain joins TRBV7-2 to TRBJ1-5, with TRBD1 as a possible D gene (6 bases). From germline, CDR1 is SGHTA and CDR2 FQGNSA. The CDR3 spans 14 residues. V shed 5 bases and J shed 8 bases, with 16 bases lying between them. The CDR3: CASSPGHLREPQHF. In DNA, the CDR3 is TGTGCCAGCAGCCCGGGACACCTCAGGGAGCCCCAGCATTTT.

V and J are TRBV11-2 and TRBJ1-1, with no clear D. Germline loops: CDR1 SGHAT, CDR2 FQNNGV. V dropped 8 bases and J dropped 0 bases, with 7 bases sitting between them. The CDR3 is made up of 12 amino acids. The CDR3 DNA is TGTGCCAGCGGCCACATGAACACTGAAGCTTTCTTT. Translation: CASGHMNTEAFF. Combining the CDR3 with reference TRBV11-2 and TRBJ1-1 gives the whole variable domain EAGVAQSPRYKIIEKRQSVAFWCNPISGHATLYWYQQILGQGPKLLIQFQNNGVVDDSQLPKDRFSAERLKGVDSTLKIQPAKLEDSAVYLCASGHMNTEAFFGQGTRLTVV.

The chain combines TRBV28 with TRBJ1-5; D is possibly TRBD1 (5 bases). CDR3 length equals 15 residues. V lost 2 bases, J lost 3 bases, and 11 bases lay in between. CDR1 and CDR2 (germline): MDHEN, SYDVKM. This CDR3 reads CASSLPNRINQPQHF. The CDR3 bases are TGTGCCAGCAGTTTACCTAACAGGATCAATCAGCCCCAGCATTTT.